This TCR beta chain was recovered during a study of blood T cell repertoires in COVID-19. Study details: Acute and convalescent COVID-19 samples came from the United States, Italy and Spain. Sources were T cells, B-cell-depleted T cells, or PBMCs; the material itself was cDNA or gDNA.

Sequencing was performed with immunoSEQ multiplex PCR; in TCRdb, only in-frame clones are kept and a portion is missing. The sample carries 120,000 or so clones, about nine tenths recorded once. Sequenced material: peripheral blood. The TCR comes from a human donor in a cohort sampled during active COVID-19.

CDR3 loop: CASSIDPDRRETQYF. The DNA of the CDR3 is TGTGCCAGTAGTATCGACCCAGACCGGAGGGAGACCCAGTACTTC. The chain has TRBV19 and TRBJ2-5; possibly TRBD2 for D (5 bases). Between the trimmed V and J ends, which lost 3 bases and 5 bases, there was a span of 16 bases. The CDR3 consists of 15 residues. Looked up from germline, CDR1 is LNHDA and CDR2 is SQIVND (reference sequence).